The next 3 T cell receptor beta chains were all read from a single sample in a study of cytomegalovirus exposure and HLA in healthy donors. This PCR relied on a set of 60 Vbeta primers and 13 Jbeta primers. TCRdb keeps only in-frame clones here, not all; method: immunoSEQ multiplex PCR. The data show 130,000 to 150,000 clones, over 75% seen once. Sample: PBMCs. These receptors originate from a woman aged 45-65 years in good health and CMV-seropositive.

CDR3 coding DNA: TGTGCCAGCAGCTCTGGACTAGCGACAGATACGCAGTATTTT. Encoded protein: CASSSGLATDTQYF. The chain couples TRBV7-3 to TRBJ2-3; 9 bases agree with TRBD2. The CDR3 is 14 residues long. The J segment lost 3 bases and the V segment lost 4 bases, leaving 2 bases of the junction unmatched. CDR1 is SGHTA and CDR2 is FQGTGA in the germline V gene.

The rearrangement joins TRBV5-4 to TRBJ1-1; D perhaps matches TRBD1 (5 bases). The CDR3 has 16 amino acids. Germline CDR1 and CDR2: SGHNT and YYREEE (reference sequence). V dropped 0 bases and J dropped 4 bases, with 16 bases sitting between them. For the CDR3, the DNA is TGTGCCAGCAGCTTGGATCCCTTTGGTAGGGGCACTGAAGCTTTCTTT. This translates into CASSLDPFGRGTEAFF.

The chain carries TRBV23-1 and TRBJ1-1; 7 bases match TRBD1. TRBV23-1 is recorded as an ORF, its role being uncertain. This CDR3 region has 15 residues. Trimming at V came to 4 bases and at J to 0 bases, leaving 5 bases not matched to a gene. CDR3 sequence reads: CASSRRGQLNTEAFF. The CDR3 DNA is TGCGCCAGCAGTCGGAGGGGACAGCTGAACACTGAAGCTTTCTTT.